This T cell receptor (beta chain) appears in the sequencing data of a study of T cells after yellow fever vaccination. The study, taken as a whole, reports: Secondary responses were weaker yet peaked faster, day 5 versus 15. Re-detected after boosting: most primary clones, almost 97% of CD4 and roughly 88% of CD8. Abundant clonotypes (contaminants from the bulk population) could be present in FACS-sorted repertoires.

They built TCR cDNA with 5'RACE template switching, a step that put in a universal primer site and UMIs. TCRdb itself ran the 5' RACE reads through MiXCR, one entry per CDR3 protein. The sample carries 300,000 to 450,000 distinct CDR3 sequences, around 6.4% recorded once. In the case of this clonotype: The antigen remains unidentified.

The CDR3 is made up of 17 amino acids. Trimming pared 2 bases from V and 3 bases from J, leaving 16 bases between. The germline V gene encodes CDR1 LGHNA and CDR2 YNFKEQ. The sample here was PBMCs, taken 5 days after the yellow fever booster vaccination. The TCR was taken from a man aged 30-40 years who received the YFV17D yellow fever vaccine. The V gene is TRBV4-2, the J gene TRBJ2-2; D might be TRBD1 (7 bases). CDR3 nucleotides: TGTGCCAGCAGCCAAACCGGGGGCAGGGGGGACACCGGGGAGCTGTTTTTT. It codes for CASSQTGGRGDTGELFF.